The clone carrying this T cell receptor (beta chain) was seen just once. The target antigen is unknown. This entry is derived from a study of identifying expanded T cells in peripheral blood. Findings and caveats of the study: Over about two and four weeks, about 16.4 and 19 clones changed, versus 1.2 between replicates.

Measured with immunoSEQ multiplex PCR; TCRdb has only the in-frame clones, and not every one. The sample includes more than 80,000 clones, approximately 88% of them seen just once. The TCR was taken from a person between 18 and 75 years old in good health. The sequenced sample was blood.

The CDR3 spells CASSPGRVLKSYEQYF. In DNA, the CDR3 is TGTGCCAGTAGTCCGGGCCGAGTTTTGAAGAGCTACGAGCAGTACTTC. The chain combines TRBV19 with TRBJ2-7; no reliable D call. CDR1 is LNHDA, CDR2 SQIVND, per germline (reference sequence). V was clipped by 5 bases and J by 3 bases, with 20 bases between them. The CDR3 length is 16 residues.